The TCR beta chain described here comes from a study of blood T cells in healthy people across ages. Study-level points and caveats: Age advanced and TCR beta diversity per million T cells fell, roughly linearly.

Together with a sample-barcoded 5' primer, a J-beta primer mix was included in a second PCR lasting 7 to 11 cycles. Sequencing recovered at least 2.5 million CDR3-containing paired-end reads from each sample. TCRdb re-analysed the 5' RACE reads in MiXCR, keeping a single row per CDR3 protein. The sample lists some 1.5 million distinct CDR3 sequences; over 25% were seen once. Concerning this clonotype itself: What it recognizes is unknown.

Every sample yielded at least 6.5 million isolated PBMCs. The CDR3 has 15 residues. The germline gives CDR1 DFQATT, CDR2 SNEGSKA (reference sequence). V lost 3 bases and J lost 12; bases outside the gene matches: 11. The rearrangement joins TRBV20-1 to TRBJ2-1; 13 bases are shared with TRBD2. This receptor was identified in a woman aged 25-40 years in good health. What was sequenced was blood. The CDR3 DNA reads TGCAGTGCTAGGAGCCCGGGACTAGCGGGAAACGGGCAGTTCTTC. This sequence encodes CSARSPGLAGNGQFF.